The sequence of this T cell receptor (beta chain) was determined in a study of blood T cell repertoires in COVID-19. This CDR3 contains 13 residues. Trimming took off 0 bases at V and 5 bases at J, with 7 bases between the two ends. This clone is a singleton in its sample. Original analysis: By means of reference gene primer amplification, nucleated cell counts were estimated. Generated by immunoSEQ multiplex PCR, the TCRdb table keeps only in-frame clones and is missing some. The D gene and trimming were derived from the DNA, and the V and J assignments and clone size from that table. In the table there are about 340,000 clones, just over 85% of which are singletons.

Sequencing used PBMCs or T cells enriched from blood (not recorded which). The sequence was collected from a woman between 35 and 50 years old with acute COVID-19. The chain links TRBV12-3 or TRBV12-4 to TRBJ1-2; D unresolved. CDR3 amino acids: CASSLAARYGYTF. The DNA for the CDR3 is TGTGCCAGCAGTTTAGCTGCGCGGTATGGCTACACCTTC.